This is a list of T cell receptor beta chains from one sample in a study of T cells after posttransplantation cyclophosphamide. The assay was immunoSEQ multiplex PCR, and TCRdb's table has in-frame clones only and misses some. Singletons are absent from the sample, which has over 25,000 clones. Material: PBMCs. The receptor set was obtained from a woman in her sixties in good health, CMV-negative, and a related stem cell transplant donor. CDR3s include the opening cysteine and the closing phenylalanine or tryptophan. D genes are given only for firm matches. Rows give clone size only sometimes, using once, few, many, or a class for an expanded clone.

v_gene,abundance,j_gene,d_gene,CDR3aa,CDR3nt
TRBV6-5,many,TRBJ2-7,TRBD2,CASSVSGRNFLEQYF,TGTGCCAGCAGTGTTAGCGGGAGGAACTTCCTCGAGCAGTACTTC
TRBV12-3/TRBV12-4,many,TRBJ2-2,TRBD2,CASSQGRLAGDTGELFF,TGTGCCAGCAGCCAAGGTCGACTAGCGGGAGACACCGGGGAGCTGTTTTTT
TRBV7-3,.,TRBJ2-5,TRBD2,CASSFGRGETQYF,TGTGCCAGCAGCTTTGGGCGGGGGGAGACCCAGTACTTC
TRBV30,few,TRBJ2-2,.,CAWKLMNNPGELFF,TGTGCCTGGAAATTAATGAACAACCCCGGGGAGCTGTTTTTT
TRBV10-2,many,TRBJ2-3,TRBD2,CASSTSGGKTQYF,TGCGCCAGCAGTACTAGCGGGGGTAAAACGCAGTATTTT
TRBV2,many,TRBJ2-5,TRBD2,CASAGGAGVETQYF,TGTGCCAGCGCCGGGGGGGCCGGTGTCGAGACCCAGTACTTC
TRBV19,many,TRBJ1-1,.,CASRTGNTEAFF,TGTGCCAGTAGGACGGGGAACACTGAAGCTTTCTTT
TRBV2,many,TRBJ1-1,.,CASKLRQTNTEAFF,TGTGCCAGCAAGTTACGACAGACGAACACTGAAGCTTTCTTT
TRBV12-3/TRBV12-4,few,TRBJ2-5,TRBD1,CASRTGVGVETQYF,TGTGCCAGCAGGACAGGGGTGGGGGTAGAGACCCAGTACTTC
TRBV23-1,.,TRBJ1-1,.,CASSHPRTEAFF,TGCGCCAGCAGTCACCCCCGCACTGAAGCTTTCTTT
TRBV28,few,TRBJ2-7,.,CASSLSRDSSSYEQYF,TGTGCCAGCAGTTTAAGTAGGGACTCCAGCTCCTACGAGCAGTACTTC
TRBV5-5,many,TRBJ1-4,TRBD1,CASSLGGTGSEKLFF,TGTGCCAGCAGCTTGGGAGGGACAGGGTCCGAAAAACTGTTTTTT
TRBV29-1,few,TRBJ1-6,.,CSARWGGAQGNNSPLHF,TGCAGCGCCCGGTGGGGGGGGGCGCAGGGAAATAATTCACCCCTCCACTTT
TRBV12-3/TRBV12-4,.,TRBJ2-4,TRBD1,CASSSGDSDKNIQYF,TGTGCCAGCAGTTCCGGGGACAGTGACAAAAACATTCAGTACTTC
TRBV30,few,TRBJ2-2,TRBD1,CAWTRGRWVNTGELFF,TGTGCCTGGACCAGGGGGAGATGGGTGAACACCGGGGAGCTGTTTTTT
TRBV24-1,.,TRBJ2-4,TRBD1,CATSGTGKNIQYF,TGTGCCACCAGTGGGACAGGCAAAAACATTCAGTACTTC
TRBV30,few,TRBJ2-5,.,CAWARTVQETQYF,TGTGCCTGGGCAAGGACTGTCCAAGAGACCCAGTACTTC
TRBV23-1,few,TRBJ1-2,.,CASSRGPSVGYTF,TGCGCCAGCAGTCGGGGGCCTTCTGTTGGCTACACCTTC
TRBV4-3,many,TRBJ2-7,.,CASSQDEQTYEQYF,TGCGCCAGCAGCCAAGATGAACAGACCTACGAGCAGTACTTC
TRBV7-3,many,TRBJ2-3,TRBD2,CASSLAGGRAPDTQYF,TGTGCCAGCAGCTTAGCTGGCGGGAGGGCCCCAGATACGCAGTATTTT
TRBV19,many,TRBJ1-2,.,CASSIDINYGYTF,TGTGCCAGTAGTATCGACATTAACTATGGCTACACCTTC
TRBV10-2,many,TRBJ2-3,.,CASRQVSTDTQYF,TGCGCCAGCAGACAGGTCAGCACAGATACGCAGTATTTT
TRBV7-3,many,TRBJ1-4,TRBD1,CASSQWTGASFNEKLFF,TGTGCCAGCAGCCAATGGACAGGGGCTTCCTTTAATGAAAAACTGTTTTTT
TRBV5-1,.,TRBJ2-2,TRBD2,CASSFAGTKNTGELFF,TGCGCCAGCAGCTTTGCCGGGACTAAGAACACCGGGGAGCTGTTTTTT
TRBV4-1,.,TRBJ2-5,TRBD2,CASSLVKAGGTQETQYF,TGCGCCAGCAGCCTCGTAAAAGCGGGGGGAACCCAAGAGACCCAGTACTTC
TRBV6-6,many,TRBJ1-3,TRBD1,CASSRGTGGNTIYF,TGTGCCAGCAGTCGGGGGACAGGTGGAAACACCATATATTTT
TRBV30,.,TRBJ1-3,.,CAGELGAQTGNTIYF,TGTGCTGGAGAGTTGGGGGCGCAGACCGGAAACACCATATATTTT
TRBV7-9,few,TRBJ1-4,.,CASSLDTPRLGVF,TGTGCCAGCAGCTTAGATACTCCCCGCCTAGGGGTTTTT
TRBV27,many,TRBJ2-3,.,CASSPRGADTQYF,TGTGCCAGCAGCCCCAGGGGGGCAGATACGCAGTATTTT
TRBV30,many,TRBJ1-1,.,CAWRRAANTEAFF,TGTGCCTGGAGAAGGGCAGCTAACACTGAAGCTTTCTTT
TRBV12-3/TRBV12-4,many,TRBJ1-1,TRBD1,CASTKAGGRYTEAFF,TGTGCCAGCACCAAAGCAGGGGGCAGATACACTGAAGCTTTCTTT
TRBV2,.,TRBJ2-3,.,CASRGGGTDTQYF,TGTGCCAGCAGGGGGGGAGGCACAGATACGCAGTATTTT
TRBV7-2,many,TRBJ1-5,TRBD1,CASSLSRGAANQPQHF,TGTGCCAGCAGCTTGAGCAGGGGGGCTGCCAATCAGCCCCAGCATTTT
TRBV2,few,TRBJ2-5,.,CASRASEIQETQYF,TGTGCCAGCAGAGCTAGCGAAATCCAAGAGACCCAGTACTTC
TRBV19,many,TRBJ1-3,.,CASIHYGGSSGNTIYF,TGTGCCAGTATCCATTATGGGGGGAGTTCTGGAAACACCATATATTTT
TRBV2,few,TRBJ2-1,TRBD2,CASKRREPDNEQFF,TGTGCCAGCAAAAGGCGGGAGCCAGACAATGAGCAGTTCTTC
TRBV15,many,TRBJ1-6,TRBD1,CATSARTGISPLHF,TGTGCCACCAGCGCCCGGACAGGGATCTCACCCCTCCACTTT
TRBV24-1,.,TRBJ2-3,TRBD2,CATSDSGLAGGTDTQYF,TGTGCCACCAGTGATTCAGGACTAGCGGGGGGCACAGATACGCAGTATTTT
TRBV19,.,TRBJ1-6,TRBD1,CASTAGTGTNSPLHF,TGTGCCAGTACCGCCGGGACAGGGACTAATTCACCCCTCCACTTT